This TCR beta chain is from a study of blood T cells in healthy people across ages. Study results and caveats: Naive T cell percentage by flow cytometry tracked strongly with beta diversity.

It was with a sample-barcoded 5' primer and a J-beta primer mix that a second PCR of roughly 7 to 12 cycles was run. The template-switch adaptor, which had 12 random nucleotides, put a tag on each cDNA molecule. TCRdb independently ran MiXCR on the 5' RACE reads; one entry per CDR3 protein. The sample includes around 780,000 distinct CDR3 sequences, more than 55% of them seen just once. The study isolated at least 7 million PBMCs from each sample. The CDR3 has 14 residues. In germline, CDR1 is DFQATT, CDR2 SNEGSKA (reference sequence). Trimming pared 0 bases from V and 6 bases from J, leaving 14 bases between. In regard to this clonotype: Its antigen is unidentified.

The chain joins TRBV20-1 to TRBJ1-2; a possible D gene is TRBD1 (5 bases). The TCR comes from a man between 35 and 55 years old in good health. The specimen sequenced was blood. CDR3 loop: CSARDAATAHGYTF. The CDR3 bases are TGCAGTGCTAGAGACGCCGCGACAGCTCATGGCTACACCTTC.